This T cell receptor beta chain appears in the sequencing data of a study of post-analysis software for immune sequencing data (dated by TCRdb to 2015 to 2017). In terms of the full investigation: The recorded disease courses included relapsing-remitting, secondary progressive and progressive-relapsing multiple sclerosis, and some patients had no subtype annotation. The patient repertoires were set against about 12 previously published healthy control repertoires from donors whose ages ranged from roughly 6 to 26 years. A subset of samples was prepared in parallel using single-end sample barcoding, then pooled and co-amplified after Illumina adapter ligation. General findings and caveats noted by the study authors: The multiple sclerosis patient group was slightly younger than the control group. About 5 TRBV segments, including TRBV5-6, TRBV5-1 and TRBV20-1, were significantly more frequent in patients than controls. Direct clustering with F measure revealed strong co-clustering of samples prepared in the same batch, which led to a batch-effect correction. Compared with controls, multiple sclerosis patients had significantly lower normalized Chao1 diversity, a finding suggesting substantial peripheral T-cell clonal expansion.

CDR1 and CDR2, looked up from the germline V gene, are SGHRS and YFSETQ. A distance of 10 bases separates the germline ends of V and J, which lose 4 bases and 0 bases respectively. The CDR3 runs 14 amino acids, cysteine and phenylalanine included. The sequence is cut down to CDR3 DNA, 42 bases in frame from base 1. Turning to this clonotype: No antigen is known for it. Base qualities were left out, and no much larger clone turns up one base away.

To demonstrate the VDJtools post-analysis software, the study profiled TCR beta repertoires from the peripheral blood of about 13 young patients with multiple sclerosis. The multiple sclerosis patients were children and adolescents ranging in age from roughly 6 to 16 years. Preparation of the library involved PCR. The sample was run on an Illumina HiSeq 2500. To reduce PCR and sequencing biases, unique molecular identifiers were built into the TCR beta cDNA libraries. Per 1 to 10 million input T cells, 500,000 or so cDNA molecules were obtained, such that each molecule approximated one T cell. The patient libraries were prepared and sequenced using the same protocol as the earlier healthy control dataset. Within a given batch, samples were prepared together, multiplexed and sequenced on the same HiSeq lane. The original methods were these. Raw barcoded reads were processed with MIGEC, discarding single-read molecular identifier groups before consensus assembly and CDR3 extraction. VDJtools was used for post-analysis of the clonotype tables, with diversity normalized by down-sampling every dataset to the smallest sample size. To correct batch-related cross-sample contamination, repertoire overlap clustering matched CDR3 amino acid sequences but not nucleotide sequences. TCRdb redid the processing of the public reads, applying fastp at Q25 and MiXCR, and retained in-frame beta chains. Rows matching on CDR3 protein sequence are summarized as one entry with the most common DNA and genes. TCRdb, rather than the study authors, made the V and J calls. This sample gives fewer than 850,000 distinct CDR3 sequences in total; 30% of them show up just once. In total, the top ten clones hold about 0.5% of the sample.

The rearrangement joined TRBV5-1 to TRBJ1-1; the D segment cannot be called with confidence. Sequenced material: blood. This clonotype was sampled from a girl under 18 with multiple sclerosis. The base sequence is TGCGCCAGCAGCGGCCCCCAGGTGAACACTGAAGCTTTCTTT. This translates into CASSGPQVNTEAFF.